In its sample, the clone carrying this T cell receptor beta chain was seen many times. Its antigen is currently unknown. TCRbeta library preparation incorporated unique molecular identifiers. TCRdb re-derived calls from the PCR reads in MiXCR, one entry per CDR3 protein. The table includes fewer than 350,000 distinct CDR3 sequences, just over 7.5% detected once. This sample was taken from a study of T-cell reconstitution after alpha-beta-depleted transplantation in children. Study-wide results and limits: Surviving recipient cells, namely T cells and thymic progenitors, were the source of high day-60 TCRbeta diversity in some patients. One year after transplant, T-cell counts and diversity came mostly from newly produced T cells. The origin of alpha-beta T cells about two months after transplant was reportedly several hundred expanded graft clones.

This CDR3 is built from 15 residues. V lost 3 bases and J lost 4; bases outside the gene matches: 6. The V gene's germline CDR1 is SEHNR and CDR2 FQNEAQ (reference sequence). The J gene is TRBJ2-4, the V gene TRBV7-9; 7 positions agree with TRBD1. The clonotype was recovered from a female patient between 2 and 15 years old who had a stem cell transplant for Fanconi anemia, so the T cells may come from the graft donor. The source material was peripheral blood, sampled 360 days after TCRalphabeta/CD19-depleted stem cell transplant. Written as DNA, the CDR3 is TGTGCCAGCAGCTTGCCCGGGACAGCAAAAAACATTCAGTACTTC. Translation: CASSLPGTAKNIQYF.